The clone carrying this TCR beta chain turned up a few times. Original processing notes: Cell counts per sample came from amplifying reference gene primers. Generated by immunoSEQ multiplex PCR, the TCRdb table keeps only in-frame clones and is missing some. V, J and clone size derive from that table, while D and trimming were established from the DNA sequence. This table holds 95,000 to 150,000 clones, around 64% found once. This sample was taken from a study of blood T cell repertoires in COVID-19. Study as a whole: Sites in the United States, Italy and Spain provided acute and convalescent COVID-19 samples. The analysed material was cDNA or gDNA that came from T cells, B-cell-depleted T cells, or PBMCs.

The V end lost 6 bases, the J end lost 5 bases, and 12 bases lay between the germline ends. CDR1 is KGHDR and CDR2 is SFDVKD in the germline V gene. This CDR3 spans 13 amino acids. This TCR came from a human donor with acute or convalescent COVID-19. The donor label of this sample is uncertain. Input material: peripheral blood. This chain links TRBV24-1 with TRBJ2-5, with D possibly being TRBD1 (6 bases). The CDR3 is CATSRGGGETQYF. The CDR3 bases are TGTGCCACCAGTCGAGGGGGTGGTGAGACCCAGTACTTC.